These 10 T cell receptor beta chains were sequenced from one sample in a study of T cells in Graves' hyperthyroidism and ophthalmopathy. TCR beta CDR3 regions were amplified from RNA. First-round RT-PCR of the TCR CDR3 relied on the HTBI primer set. TCRdb re-analysed the multiplex PCR reads in MiXCR, keeping a single row per CDR3 protein. The sample carries hundreds of thousands of distinct CDR3 sequences, around 14% recorded once. Source material: blood. These receptors came from a woman aged 25 to 39 with Graves' hyperthyroidism.

The chain couples TRBV4-2 to TRBJ1-2, with a possible D match to TRBD1 (6 bases). The V end lost 4 bases, the J end lost 4 bases, and 16 bases lay between the germline ends. CDR1 and CDR2 (germline): LGHNA, YNFKEQ. This CDR3 contains 15 residues. CDR3 nucleotide sequence: TGTGCCAGCAGCCCCCTCGCAGGGGACATCTATGGCTACACCTTC. As protein: CASSPLAGDIYGYTF.

In regard to this clonotype: A much larger clone sits a single nucleotide away, making a read error possible. The CDR3, as DNA: TGTGCCAGCAGTCCCTCGTGCGGGAGGGGCACCGGGGAGCTGTTTTTT. As protein: CASSPSCGRGTGELFF. The J gene is TRBJ2-2, the V gene TRBV2; 9 bases match TRBD2. V trimming: 5 bases; J trimming: 4 bases; junction bases outside the gene matches: 8. This CDR3 comprises 16 residues. Germline CDR1 reads SNHLY; CDR2 reads FYNNEI.

This chain links TRBV4-2 with TRBJ2-1, with 15 bases lining up with TRBD2. V dropped 6 bases and J dropped 7; count of bases not matched to a gene: 7. Germline V lookup: CDR1 LGHNA, CDR2 YNFKEQ. The CDR3 has 16 residues. The CDR3 sequence is CASSIPGLAGGNEQFF. The CDR3 DNA reads as TGTGCCAGCAGTATTCCGGGACTAGCGGGAGGAAATGAGCAGTTCTTC.

This clonotype is medium-sized in the sample. The CDR3 loop is CASSELAGESNEQFF. Here the CDR3 DNA reads TGTGCCAGCAGTGAACTAGCGGGAGAGAGCAATGAGCAGTTCTTC. V and J are TRBV6-1 and TRBJ2-1; 10 bases fit TRBD2. The CDR3 loop spans 15 amino acids. The junction had 4 bases not matched to a gene; V was cut back by 2 bases and J by 6 bases. Germline V gene sequence: CDR1 MNHNS, CDR2 SASEGT.

This clonotype was observed at least ten times. The rearrangement uses TRBV12-3 or TRBV12-4 and TRBJ1-1, with TRBD1 as a possible D gene (6 bases). This CDR3 contains 14 residues. Between the trimmed V and J ends, which lost 6 bases and 2 bases, there was a span of 13 bases. This CDR3 is CASRSTTGNTEAFF. DNA for the CDR3: TGTGCCAGCAGATCAACGACAGGTAACACTGAAGCTTTCTTT.

This clonotype was seen repeatedly, ten times or more. V is TRBV7-9 and J is TRBJ2-7, with 8 bases that match TRBD2. Germline V lookup: CDR1 SEHNR, CDR2 FQNEAQ (reference sequence). Trimming cost V 5 bases and J 3 bases; bases outside gene matches: 9. The CDR3 spans 15 residues. CDR3 sequence: CASSPVTSGSYEQYF. Written as DNA, the CDR3 is TGTGCCAGCAGCCCAGTGACGAGCGGGAGCTACGAGCAGTACTTC.

The chain carries TRBV5-1 and TRBJ1-6, with D maybe TRBD1 (5 bases). The CDR3 length is 14 residues. Between the trimmed V and J ends, which lost 4 bases and 7 bases, there was a span of 12 bases. Looked up from germline, CDR1 is SGHRS and CDR2 is YFSETQ. This CDR3 reads CASSLGTLNSPLHF. The CDR3 nucleotides read TGCGCCAGCAGCCTCGGGACGCTCAATTCACCCCTCCACTTT.

The chain uses TRBV20-1 and TRBJ2-3; 7 bases agree with TRBD2. CDR3 length: 16 residues. Germline lookup yields CDR1 DFQATT and CDR2 SNEGSKA (reference sequence). The trim removed 5 bases at V and 2 bases at J, leaving 13 bases unmatched. CDR3 sequence reads: CSAFRGSGKHTDTQYF. CDR3 in DNA: TGCAGTGCTTTCCGGGGGAGCGGGAAACACACAGATACGCAGTATTTT.

The chain employs TRBV10-1 and TRBJ2-7; D is ambiguous. Looked up from germline, CDR1 is WNHNN and CDR2 is SYGVQD (reference sequence). V shed 7 bases and J shed 6 bases, with 7 bases lying between them. This CDR3 is 10 amino acids long. The CDR3 reads CASKTGEQYF. The CDR3 DNA reads TGCGCCAGCAAAACGGGCGAGCAGTACTTC.

This clonotype was recorded many times. The rearrangement links TRBV28 to TRBJ2-1; 10 bases are shared with TRBD2. There are 15 residues in the CDR3. The V segment lost 7 bases and the J segment 7 bases; nucleotides outside the gene matches: 10. CDR1 MDHEN and CDR2 SYDVKM come from the germline V gene. The CDR3 loop is CASNQSGRAKNEQFF. CDR3 sequence (DNA): TGTGCCAGCAATCAAAGCGGGAGGGCCAAGAATGAGCAGTTCTTC.